Following are 10 T cell receptor beta chains from one sample sequenced in a study of shared clonotypes between healthy human individuals. Using immunoSEQ multiplex PCR, the repertoire was profiled, and TCRdb retains in-frame clones only, with some absent. The sample records approximately 1,500,000 clones, around 97% being singletons. The sample consisted of naive CD4+ T cells sorted from blood. Subset denoted: CD45RA+ positively selected. Receptor source: a man aged 30-40 years in good health.

This rearrangement joins TRBV6-5 to TRBJ1-4; D is uncertain. From germline, CDR1 is MNHEY and CDR2 SVGAGI. The germline V and J ends were trimmed by 4 bases and 6 bases, with 15 bases remaining between them. There are 15 residues in the CDR3. The CDR3 is CASSSAWRRDEKLFF. The CDR3 region has the DNA TGTGCCAGCAGTTCCGCGTGGCGGCGGGATGAAAAACTGTTTTTT.

The J gene is TRBJ2-3, the V gene TRBV29-1, with D tentatively TRBD2 (5 bases). CDR1 is SQVTM and CDR2 is ANQGSEA in the germline V gene. V was pared by 4 bases and J by 3 bases, with 8 bases between. The CDR3 covers 12 residues. CDR3 loop: CSVGRETDTQYF. The CDR3 DNA is TGCAGCGTTGGTAGGGAGACAGATACGCAGTATTTT.

This sequence joins TRBV9 and TRBJ2-7; 15 nucleotides align to TRBD2. Germline V gives CDR1 SGDLS, CDR2 YYNGEE. V was clipped by 2 bases and J by 4 bases; unmatched bases: 4. The CDR3 runs to 16 residues. As DNA, the CDR3 is TGTGCCAGCAGCGTCGGGACTAGCGGGAGGCGATACGAGCAGTACTTC. Translated: CASSVGTSGRRYEQYF.

V and J are TRBV18 and TRBJ1-2; no definite D call. The germline V gene encodes CDR1 KGHSH and CDR2 LQKENI. V dropped 3 bases and J dropped 5 bases, with 16 bases sitting between them. This CDR3 region has 15 residues. In nucleotides, the CDR3 is TGTGCCAGCTCACCGACGGCGGGCACCCCGTATGGCTACACCTTC. Amino acids: CASSPTAGTPYGYTF.

The rearrangement uses TRBV2 and TRBJ2-1; D is unresolved. Trimming shortened V by 9 bases and J by 0 bases, and 12 bases separated the two germline ends. The CDR3 totals 14 residues. Germline values: CDR1 SNHLY, CDR2 FYNNEI. As DNA, the CDR3 is TGTGCCAGTAACCTCCTGAGCTCCTACAATGAGCAGTTCTTC. It codes for CASNLLSSYNEQFF.

This clone was counted once. The genes are TRBV7-1 and TRBJ1-4; perhaps TRBD1 as D (6 bases). TRBV7-1 counts as an open reading frame of uncertain function. The CDR3 is made up of 13 amino acids. V was trimmed by 5 bases and J by 12 bases, leaving 16 bases between them. The DNA of the CDR3 is TGTGCCAGCAGCGCGACAGGCCCCAGGGAACTGTTTTTT. Protein product: CASSATGPRELFF.

The chain is built from TRBV5-1 and TRBJ2-5, with D unclear. CDR1 and CDR2 (germline): SGHRS, YFSETQ. This CDR3 has 12 residues. Deletions cut 5 bases from V and 5 bases from J, with 10 bases between. As DNA, the CDR3 is TGCGCCAGCAGTATCTCCTATGAGACCCAGTACTTC. Translation: CASSISYETQYF.

The chain is built from TRBV9 and TRBJ2-5; D may correspond to TRBD1 or TRBD2 (7 bases each). V was cut by 6 bases and J by 5 bases, with 23 bases left in between. There are 16 residues in the CDR3. Germline V gives CDR1 SGDLS, CDR2 YYNGEE. In nucleotides, the CDR3 is TGTGCCAGCACCCCGTCAGGGGGGGCCAAGGGGGAGACCCAGTACTTC. Amino acids: CASTPSGGAKGETQYF.

The J gene is TRBJ1-5, the V gene TRBV28; perhaps TRBD1 as D (6 bases). Germline V gives CDR1 MDHEN, CDR2 SYDVKM. The CDR3 extends over 17 amino acids. V was pared by 1 base and J by 5 bases, with 18 bases between. The CDR3 protein is CASSLSSPGTSYQPQHF. The CDR3 nucleotides are TGTGCCAGCAGTTTATCCTCACCTGGGACATCTTATCAGCCCCAGCATTTT.

The J gene is TRBJ2-2, the V gene TRBV7-8, with D unclear. Per the germline V gene, CDR1 is SGHVS and CDR2 is FQNEAQ. V shed 2 bases and J shed 2 bases, with 9 bases lying between them. CDR3 length: 15 residues. CDR3: CASSLKETNTGELFF. The CDR3 DNA sequence: TGTGCCAGCAGCTTAAAGGAGACAAACACCGGGGAGCTGTTTTTT.